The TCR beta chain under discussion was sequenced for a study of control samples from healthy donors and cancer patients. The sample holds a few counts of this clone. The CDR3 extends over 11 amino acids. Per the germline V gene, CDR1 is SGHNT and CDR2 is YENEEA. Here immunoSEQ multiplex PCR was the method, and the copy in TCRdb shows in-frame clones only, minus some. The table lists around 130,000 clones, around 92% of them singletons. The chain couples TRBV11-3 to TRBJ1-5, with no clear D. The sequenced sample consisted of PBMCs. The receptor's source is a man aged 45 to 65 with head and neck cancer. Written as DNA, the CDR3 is TGTGAGGTCAGTAGCAATCAGCCCCAGCATTTT. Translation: CEVSSNQPQHF. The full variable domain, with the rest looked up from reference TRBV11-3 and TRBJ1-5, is EAGVVQSPRYKIIEKKQPVAFWCNPISGHNTLYWYLQNLGQGPELLIRYENEEAVDDSQLPKDRFSAERLKGVDSTLKIQPAELGDSAVYLCEVSSNQPQHFGDGTRLSIL.